This T cell receptor (beta chain) was found in a study of blood T cell repertoires in COVID-19. The CDR3 covers 13 residues. The germline CDR1 and CDR2 sequences are SQVTM and ANQGSEA. With 5 bases clipped from V and 4 bases from J, the junction kept 6 bases outside the gene matches. Profiled with immunoSEQ multiplex PCR; TCRdb holds only in-frame clones, not every one. Of around 250,000 clones in the sample, 70% to 90% were seen once. This clone occurred a few times. The J gene is TRBJ2-3, the V gene TRBV29-1; the match to TRBD1 covers 7 bases. Sequencing used PBMCs or T cells enriched from blood (not recorded which). The TCR sequence derives from a woman aged 45-59 years who had recovered from COVID-19. CDR3 sequence (DNA): TGCAGCGTTCGGAGACAGGGCGCAGATACGCAGTATTTT. The encoded protein is CSVRRQGADTQYF.